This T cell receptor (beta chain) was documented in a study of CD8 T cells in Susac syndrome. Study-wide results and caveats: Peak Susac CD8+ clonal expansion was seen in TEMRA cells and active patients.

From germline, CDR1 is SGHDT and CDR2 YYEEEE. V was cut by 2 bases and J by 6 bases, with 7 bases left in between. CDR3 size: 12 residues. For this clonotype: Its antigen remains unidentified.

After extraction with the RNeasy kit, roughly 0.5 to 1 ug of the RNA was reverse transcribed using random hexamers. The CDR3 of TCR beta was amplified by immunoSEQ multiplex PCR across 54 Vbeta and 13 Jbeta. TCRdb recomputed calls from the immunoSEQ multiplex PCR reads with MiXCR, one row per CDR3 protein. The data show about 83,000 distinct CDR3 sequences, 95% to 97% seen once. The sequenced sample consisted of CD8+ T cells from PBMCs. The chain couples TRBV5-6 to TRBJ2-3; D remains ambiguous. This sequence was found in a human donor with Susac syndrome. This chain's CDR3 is CASSFTADTQYF. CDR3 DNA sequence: TGTGCCAGCAGCTTCACGGCGGATACGCAGTATTTT.